This is a list of T cell receptor beta chains from one sample in a study of blood T cells in healthy people across ages. TCRdb redid the calling of the 5' RACE reads with MiXCR, one entry per CDR3 protein. The data show 1.5 million to 2 million distinct CDR3 sequences, roughly 27% seen once. Input material: blood. These receptors all stem from a woman aged 30 to 39 in good health. Each CDR3 is given with its conserved first and last residue. The order of the fields is J gene, clone size, D gene, V gene, CDR3 length, CDR3 protein, CDR3 DNA. A D gene is named only where the DNA matches it firmly. Clone size, where shown, is once, few, many, or a class for clones that have expanded.

TRBJ2-5 few NA TRBV20-1 14 CSARGTDGLETQYF TGCAGTGCTAGGGGGACTGACGGCCTGGAGACCCAGTACTTC
TRBJ2-7 many NA TRBV4-1 15 CASSQDGVRIYEQYF TGCGCCAGCAGCCAAGATGGGGTGCGGATCTACGAGCAGTACTTC
TRBJ2-4 few TRBD2 TRBV9 16 CASSVSGGANWNEQYF TGTGCCAGCAGCGTAAGCGGGGGGGCTAATTGGAATGAGCAGTACTTC
TRBJ2-1 few NA TRBV12-3/TRBV12-4 15 CASSRGADGYNEQFF TGTGCCAGCAGTCGTGGGGCCGACGGGTACAATGAGCAGTTCTTC
TRBJ2-2 NA TRBD1 TRBV4-1 16 CASRPTGRGITGELFF TGCGCCAGCAGACCGACAGGGCGAGGGATCACCGGGGAGCTGTTTTTT
TRBJ2-7 few NA TRBV18 17 CASSPNAPSDFWAEQYF TGTGCCAGCTCACCCAATGCCCCGAGCGATTTTTGGGCTGAGCAGTACTTC
TRBJ2-3 NA NA TRBV5-1 15 CASSLRGGGADTQYF TGCGCCAGCAGCTTGCGGGGAGGTGGCGCAGATACGCAGTATTTT
TRBJ2-6 many NA TRBV7-3 15 CASSLTAAGANVLTF TGTGCCAGCAGCCTAACAGCAGCCGGGGCCAACGTCCTGACTTTC
TRBJ2-7 NA TRBD2 TRBV12-3/TRBV12-4 15 CASSFSERERYEQYF TGTGCCAGCAGTTTTTCGGAGCGGGAGAGGTACGAGCAGTACTTC
TRBJ1-4 NA NA TRBV5-5 15 CASSLAWGTNEKLFF TGTGCCAGCAGCTTGGCGTGGGGAACTAATGAAAAACTGTTTTTT
TRBJ2-3 NA NA TRBV20-1 15 CSAPSGAPRTDTQYF TGCAGTGCCCCCTCTGGGGCCCCCCGCACAGATACGCAGTATTTT
TRBJ2-7 few TRBD2 TRBV6-6 16 CASSSGREVSPYEQYF TGTGCCAGCAGTTCAGGGCGGGAGGTATCTCCCTACGAGCAGTACTTC
TRBJ1-2 few NA TRBV5-5 13 CASSTDGTYGYTF TGTGCCAGCAGCACGGACGGAACATATGGCTACACCTTC
TRBJ1-3 once NA TRBV7-7 15 CASSLNPGAGNTIYF TGTGCCAGCAGCTTAAATCCGGGAGCTGGAAACACCATATATTTT
TRBJ1-1 NA TRBD1 TRBV9 13 CVSSEDRGAEAFF TGTGTCAGCAGTGAAGACAGGGGAGCTGAAGCTTTCTTT
TRBJ1-5 few NA TRBV3-1 13 CASSQQVRQPQHF TGTGCCAGCAGCCAACAGGTTCGTCAGCCCCAGCATTTT
TRBJ2-7 NA TRBD1 TRBV6-5 16 CASSYSPGTGGYEQYF TGTGCCAGCAGTTACTCCCCGGGAACAGGGGGCTACGAGCAGTACTTC
TRBJ2-1 few NA TRBV5-1 15 CASTRRGGGHNEQFF TGCGCCAGCACCCGTCGAGGGGGTGGGCACAATGAGCAGTTCTTC
TRBJ1-2 many NA TRBV20-1 11 CSASRGDGYTF TGCAGTGCTAGTCGGGGCGATGGCTACACCTTC
TRBJ1-4 NA NA TRBV29-1 14 CSVAGGGQGEKLFF TGCAGCGTCGCAGGAGGGGGGCAGGGCGAAAAACTGTTTTTT
TRBJ1-2 few TRBD1 TRBV10-3 14 CAISRTGEPYGYTF TGTGCCATCAGCCGGACAGGGGAGCCCTATGGCTACACCTTC
TRBJ2-1 NA TRBD2 TRBV7-2 16 CASSLDGGREYNEQFF TGTGCCAGCAGCTTAGATGGCGGGAGAGAATACAATGAGCAGTTCTTC
TRBJ2-3 NA TRBD1 TRBV5-1 14 CASSTGTGFSTQYF TGCGCCAGCAGCACCGGGACAGGGTTTAGTACGCAGTATTTT
TRBJ2-1 NA TRBD1 TRBV5-1 18 CASSLGFRETGFYNEQFF TGCGCCAGCAGCTTGGGATTTAGGGAGACAGGGTTCTACAATGAGCAGTTCTTC
TRBJ2-5 NA TRBD1 TRBV29-1 11 CSAGGAETQYF TGCAGCGCAGGGGGCGCGGAGACCCAGTACTTC
TRBJ1-6 NA TRBD1 TRBV7-3 15 CAGSLTGQANSPLHF TGTGCCGGCAGCTTAACGGGACAGGCGAATTCACCCCTCCACTTT
TRBJ1-5 NA NA TRBV6-6 13 CAGSPNSNQPQHF TGTGCCGGCAGTCCGAATAGCAATCAGCCCCAGCATTTT
TRBJ2-3 NA NA TRBV29-1 16 CSVVSLIVSGTDTQYF TGCAGCGTTGTTTCCTTAATAGTGTCTGGCACAGATACGCAGTATTTT